These 14 T cell receptor beta chains were all obtained from the same sample, sequenced in a study of STAT5B mutations in CD4+ large granular lymphocyte leukemia. This table comes from immunoSEQ multiplex PCR, and its TCRdb copy is limited to in-frame clones, with some not included. The sample shows tens of thousands of clones, 75% to 85% of them seen only once. The sample consisted of CD4+ T cells from blood buffy coats. The receptors stem from a human donor in good health.

V usage is TRBV25-1 and J usage is TRBJ2-2, with TRBD2 as a possible D gene (5 bases). This CDR3 has 13 amino acids. The ends were cut back, 4 bases at V and 6 bases at J, with 9 bases in the middle. CDR1 and CDR2 from the germline V gene are MGHDK and SYGVNS. DNA of the CDR3: TGTGCCAGCAGTGGCCTAGCCCCCGGGGAGCTGTTTTTT. Its translation is CASSGLAPGELFF. The variable domain in full, with the rest retrieved from reference TRBV25-1 and TRBJ2-2, is EADIYQTPRYLVIGTGKKITLECSQTMGHDKMYWYQQDPGMELHLIHYSYGVNSTEKGDLSSESTVSRIRTEHFPLTLESARPSHTSQYLCASSGLAPGELFFGEGSRLTVL.

J is TRBJ1-2 and V is TRBV30, with D possibly being TRBD1 (5 bases). Germline loops: CDR1 GTSNPN, CDR2 SVGIG (reference sequence). The CDR3 is 11 residues long. V was trimmed by 7 bases and J by 8 bases, leaving 14 bases between them. DNA of the CDR3: TGTGCCTCTGACAGCCCTGGGGGCTACACCTTC. It translates to CASDSPGGYTF.

The chain carries TRBV5-1 and TRBJ1-2, with a weak D call TRBD1 (6 bases). This CDR3 region has 18 residues. Germline assignment: CDR1 SGHRS and CDR2 YFSETQ. Trimming removed 3 bases at V and 7 bases at J, with 28 bases between. Here the CDR3 DNA reads TGCGCCAGCAGCTCGCCGGACCGACAAGGTTTGACAGGCCGTGGCTACACCTTC. It codes for CASSSPDRQGLTGRGYTF. The variable domain in full, with the rest retrieved from reference TRBV5-1 and TRBJ1-2, is KAGVTQTPRYLIKTRGQQVTLSCSPISGHRSVSWYQQTPGQGLQFLFEYFSETQRNKGNFPGRFSGRQFSNSRSEMNVSTLELGDSALYLCASSSPDRQGLTGRGYTFGSGTRLTVV.

The chain joins TRBV9 to TRBJ1-3; no definite D call. This CDR3 region has 15 residues. Germline V lookup: CDR1 SGDLS, CDR2 YYNGEE. Trimming cost V 0 bases and J 4 bases, with 11 bases left between them. The CDR3 here is CASSVDWVRGNTIYF. The CDR3 DNA reads TGTGCCAGCAGCGTAGACTGGGTAAGAGGAAACACCATATATTTT.

The chain couples TRBV4-3 to TRBJ2-6, with D perhaps TRBD1 (6 bases). V gave up 5 bases and J gave up 3 bases, with 14 bases separating them. Germline-derived CDR1 and CDR2 are LGHNA and YSLEER. The CDR3 length is 16 residues. CDR3 sequence reads: CASSEQGWGGANVLTF. In DNA form, the CDR3 reads TGCGCCAGCAGCGAACAGGGATGGGGTGGGGCCAACGTCCTGACTTTC.

This clone has a handful of counts. The chain joins TRBV11-3 to TRBJ1-2, with 11 bases that match TRBD1. Trimming cost V 5 bases and J 7 bases; bases outside gene matches: 3. This CDR3 comprises 13 residues. Germline lookup yields CDR1 SGHNT and CDR2 YENEEA. The CDR3 DNA reads as TGTGCCAGCAGCCGGACAGGGGGCTCTGGCTACACCTTC. It specifies CASSRTGGSGYTF. The whole variable domain, filled in from reference TRBV11-3 and TRBJ1-2, reads EAGVVQSPRYKIIEKKQPVAFWCNPISGHNTLYWYLQNLGQGPELLIRYENEEAVDDSQLPKDRFSAERLKGVDSTLKIQPAELGDSAVYLCASSRTGGSGYTFGSGTRLTVV.

The chain carries TRBV7-9 and TRBJ1-6; D not certain. Germline values: CDR1 SEHNR, CDR2 FQNEAQ (reference sequence). V was shortened by 2 bases and J by 3 bases, with 5 bases between the two germline ends. This CDR3 region has 14 residues. The CDR3 bases are TGTGCCAGCAGCTTAACAGACTATAATTCACCCCTCCACTTT. Translation: CASSLTDYNSPLHF.

V and J are TRBV28 and TRBJ2-7; the D is unclear. Germline assignment: CDR1 MDHEN and CDR2 SYDVKM. There are 11 residues in the CDR3. With 10 bases removed from V and 2 bases from J, the gap between germline ends came to 9 bases. CDR3 in DNA: TGTGCCACGGCCGAGGCCTACGAGCAGTACTTC. It encodes CATAEAYEQYF.

This clone was found once. The chain joins TRBV9 to TRBJ2-3; 9 bases are shared with TRBD2. Germline values: CDR1 SGDLS, CDR2 YYNGEE. The length of the CDR3 is 16 residues. V was pared by 4 bases and J by 2 bases, with 8 bases of the junction left unmatched. The CDR3 spells CASSPTSGLVTDTQYF. The CDR3 nucleotides read TGTGCCAGCAGCCCTACTAGCGGGCTAGTCACAGATACGCAGTATTTT.

The CDR3 region is CASRPPGYDTEAFF. The CDR3 DNA reads TGTGCCAGCAGGCCCCCGGGGTACGACACTGAAGCTTTCTTT. This rearrangement joins TRBV6-1 to TRBJ1-1; D ambiguous. V was trimmed by 6 bases and J by 3 bases, leaving 14 bases between them. The CDR3 extends over 14 amino acids. Germline CDR1 reads MNHNS; CDR2 reads SASEGT.

This clone appeared a single time. CDR3 loop: CASSRQSTNEKLFF. The CDR3 region has the DNA TGTGCCAGCAGCCGACAGTCAACTAATGAAAAACTGTTTTTT. This rearrangement joins TRBV9 to TRBJ1-4; D might be TRBD1 (5 bases). V lost 4 bases and J lost 0, with 7 bases in between. The length of the CDR3 is 14 residues. The germline V gene encodes CDR1 SGDLS and CDR2 YYNGEE.

This chain links TRBV19 with TRBJ2-2; D gene uncertain. Trimming pared 7 bases from V and 6 bases from J, leaving 9 bases between. The CDR3 length is 12 residues. Germline V CDR1 and CDR2: LNHDA, SQIVND (reference sequence). Written as DNA, the CDR3 is TGTGCCAGTACCCTGCTTGCCGGGGAGCTGTTTTTT. It yields the protein CASTLLAGELFF.

The chain uses TRBV28 and TRBJ2-3; 12 bases are a match to TRBD2. CDR1 is MDHEN, CDR2 SYDVKM, per germline. V lost 5 bases and J lost 1; bases outside the gene matches: 4. This CDR3 has 16 amino acids. The CDR3 region has the DNA TGTGCCAGCAGTCCTGCTAGCGGGAGGGGCACAGATACGCAGTATTTT. This translates into CASSPASGRGTDTQYF.

This clone appeared a single time. The rearrangement links TRBV6-6 to TRBJ1-4; D may be TRBD1 (6 bases). Trimming took 6 bases from V and 11 from J, leaving 25 bases between them. Per germline, CDR1 MNHNY and CDR2 SVGAGI (reference sequence). The CDR3 has 16 residues. CDR3 sequence: CASSNPLRQDPGKLFF. For the CDR3, the DNA is TGTGCCAGCAGCAACCCTTTGCGACAGGACCCGGGGAAACTGTTTTTT.